This TCR beta chain comes out of a study of blood T cell repertoires in COVID-19. Study-level information: Whether acute or convalescent, the COVID-19 samples came from the United States, Italy and Spain. The analysed material was cDNA or gDNA that came from T cells, B-cell-depleted T cells, or PBMCs.

This clone was seen only once. Under the authors' procedure: Amplification from reference gene primers served as the basis for estimated nucleated cell counts. This table comes from immunoSEQ multiplex PCR, and its TCRdb copy is limited to in-frame clones, with some not included. Clone size and V and J calls were adopted from that table, with D and trimming inferred from the DNA. The table has 95,000 to 150,000 clones, 80% to 85% seen once. The V end lost 6 bases, the J end lost 1 base, and 17 bases lay between the germline ends. The CDR3 is 16 residues long. The germline CDR1 and CDR2 sequences are LNHDA and SQIVND (reference sequence).

The TCR comes from a woman in her twenties or thirties who had recovered from COVID-19. The gene calls are TRBV19 and TRBJ2-3; tentatively, D is TRBD2 (7 bases). Material for sequencing was PBMCs or T cells enriched from blood (not recorded which). The CDR3 loop is CASSTGGGRGTDTQYF. As DNA, the CDR3 is TGTGCCAGTAGCACAGGCGGGGGCCGCGGCACAGATACGCAGTATTTT.